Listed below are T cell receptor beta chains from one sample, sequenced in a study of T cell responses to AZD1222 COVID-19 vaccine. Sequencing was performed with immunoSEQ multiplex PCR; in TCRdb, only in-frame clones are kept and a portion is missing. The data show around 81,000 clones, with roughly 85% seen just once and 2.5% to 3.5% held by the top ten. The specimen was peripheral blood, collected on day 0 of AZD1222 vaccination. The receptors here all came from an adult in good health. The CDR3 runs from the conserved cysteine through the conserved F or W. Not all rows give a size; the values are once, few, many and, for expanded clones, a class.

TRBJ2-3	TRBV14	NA	CASSQLTSGGLDTQYF
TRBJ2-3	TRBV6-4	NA	CASSPYTDTQYF
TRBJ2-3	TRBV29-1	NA	CSVGGGFGTDTQYF
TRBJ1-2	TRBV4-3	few	CASSQDGVGGSYGYTF
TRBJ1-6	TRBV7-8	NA	CASSLGAAVNSPLHF
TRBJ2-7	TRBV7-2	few	CASSDTIQQYF
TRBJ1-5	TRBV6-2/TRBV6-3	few	CASSSGVRQPQHF
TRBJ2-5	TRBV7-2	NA	CASSLVWLQGRGGETQYF
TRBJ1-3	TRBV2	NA	CASSEGGRSGNTIYF
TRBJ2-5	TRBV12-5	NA	CASGSARTSQETQYF
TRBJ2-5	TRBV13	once	CASSLDREETQYF
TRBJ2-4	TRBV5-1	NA	CASSFEGSKNIQYF
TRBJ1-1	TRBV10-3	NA	CAISGQENTEAFF
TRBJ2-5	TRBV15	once	CATSRDMEETQYF
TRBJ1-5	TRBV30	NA	CAWSVQQGNQPQHF
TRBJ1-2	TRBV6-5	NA	CASSYKGEYGYTF
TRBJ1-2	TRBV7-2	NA	CASSPREGASYGYTF
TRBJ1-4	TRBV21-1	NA	CASSKAWWQGNEKLFF
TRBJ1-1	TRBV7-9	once	CASGGQLNTEAFF
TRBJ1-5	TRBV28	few	CASSRSQGASYQPQHF
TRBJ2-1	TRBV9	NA	CASSGSSYNEQFF
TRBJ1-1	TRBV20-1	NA	CSASYGQGGPAFF
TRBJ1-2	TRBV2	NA	CASSDDRFYGYTF
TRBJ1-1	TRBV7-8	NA	CASSAPGGPEAFF
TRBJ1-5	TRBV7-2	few	CASSPGGASNQPQHF
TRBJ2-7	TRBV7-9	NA	CASSPPTSREQYF
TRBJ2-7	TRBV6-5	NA	CASSPNKVYEQYF
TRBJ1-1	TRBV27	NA	CAISAPGNTEAFF
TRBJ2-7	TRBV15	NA	CATSRGRTGWSIEQYF
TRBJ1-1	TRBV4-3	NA	CASSHEAGTANTEAFF
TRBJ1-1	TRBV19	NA	CASSRQGNQDTEAFF
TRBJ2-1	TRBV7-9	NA	CASTEGRGRWNEQFF
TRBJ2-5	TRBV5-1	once	CASSQDRDSQETQYF
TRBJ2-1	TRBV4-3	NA	CASSQDYSSGGNNEQFF
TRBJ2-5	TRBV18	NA	CASSPPPRGQETQYF
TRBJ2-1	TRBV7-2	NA	CASSPQGISYNEQFF
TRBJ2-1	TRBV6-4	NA	CASSESGGASGNEQFF
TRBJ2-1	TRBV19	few	CASSPQNPGRLMNEQFF
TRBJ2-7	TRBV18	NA	CASSPPASPYEQYF
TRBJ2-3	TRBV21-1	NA	CASSRPGGTDTQYF
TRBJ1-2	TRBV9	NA	CASSLGQDYGYTF
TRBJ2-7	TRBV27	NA	CASMGTANYEQYF
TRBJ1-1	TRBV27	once	CATQMGTGMNTEAFF
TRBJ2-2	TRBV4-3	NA	CASSPGLGDTGELFF
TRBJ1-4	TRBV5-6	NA	CASSLGRRAEKLFF
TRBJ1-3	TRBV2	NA	CASRATGGGGNTIYF
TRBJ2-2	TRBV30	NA	CAWNQGTGELFF
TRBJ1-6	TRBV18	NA	CASSNSEGPSNSPLHF
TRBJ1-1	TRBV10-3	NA	CAISGTGPLNTEAFF
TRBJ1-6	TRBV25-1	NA	CASSDPGRPNSPLHF
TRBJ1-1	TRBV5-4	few	CASSSPGTQNTEAFF
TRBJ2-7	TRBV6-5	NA	CASTRTGSTYEQYF